Listed here is a single T cell receptor (beta chain). These data originate in a study of blood T cell repertoires in COVID-19. Study as a whole: There were acute and convalescent COVID-19 samples, and they came from the United States, Italy and Spain. Nucleic acid was either cDNA or gDNA, and it came from T cells, B-cell-depleted T cells, or PBMCs.

Study processing details: Reference gene primers were amplified, and this amplification served to estimate nucleated cell counts. Only in-frame clones appear in the TCRdb table, and some are missing; sequencing was by immunoSEQ multiplex PCR. The V and J calls and clone size are taken from that table; D and trimming were inferred from the DNA. The data contain around 70,000 clones, approximately 80% of them seen just once; the ten biggest clones take up roughly 12%. The trim removed 6 bases at V and 4 bases at J, leaving 8 bases unmatched. CDR3 length: 15 amino acids. Germline CDR1 LNHDA, CDR2 SQIVND (reference sequence).

This clonotype originated in a human donor in a cohort sampled during active COVID-19. The sample was peripheral blood. The chain carries TRBV19 and TRBJ1-5, with TRBD1 matching 8 bases. The DNA of the CDR3 is TGTGCCAGTAGGAGTACAGGGGGTGGTAATCAGCCCCAGCATTTT. Its protein product is CASRSTGGGNQPQHF.